A single sample gave rise to the 18 T cell receptor beta chains below, sequenced in a study of immune characterization of retroperitoneal liposarcoma. TCRdb reanalysed the PCR reads using MiXCR and keeps one entry per CDR3 protein. Of several thousand distinct CDR3 sequences listed, approximately 31% are singletons. Sample: blood. These receptors all come from a male donor with retroperitoneal liposarcoma.

This clonotype is deemed medium-sized. The chain carries TRBV27 and TRBJ1-6; 7 nucleotides agree with TRBD1. Germline CDR1 MNHEY, CDR2 SMNVEV (reference sequence). V trimming: 5 bases; J trimming: 9 bases; junction bases outside the gene matches: 10. The CDR3 sequence is 15 residues long. The CDR3 DNA reads TGTGCCAGCAGTCTATACCCGGGACAGCTTTCACCCCTCCACTTT. It yields the protein CASSLYPGQLSPLHF.

The chain is built from TRBV4-1 and TRBJ2-5; D is tentatively TRBD1 or TRBD2 (5 bases each). Germline assignment: CDR1 MGHRA and CDR2 YSYEKL. The CDR3 extends over 16 amino acids. V lost 2 bases to trimming and J lost 5 bases, with 18 bases between them. The CDR3 DNA reads TGCGCCAGCAGCCAATCCTGGGACCGGGAAGGGGAGACCCAGTACTTC. Translation: CASSQSWDREGETQYF.

The CDR3 protein is CASSPGQGSNTEAFF. The CDR3 DNA reads as TGTGCCAGCAGTCCGGGACAGGGATCGAACACTGAAGCTTTCTTT. V and J are TRBV6-1 and TRBJ1-1; 9 nucleotides agree with TRBD1. The length of the CDR3 is 15 residues. Looked up from germline, CDR1 is MNHNS and CDR2 is SASEGT. The junction had 5 bases not matched to a gene; V was cut back by 5 bases and J by 1 base.

The CDR3 spells CASSALVWGNYGYTF. The CDR3 nucleotides are TGTGCCAGCAGTGCCCTTGTGTGGGGTAACTATGGCTACACCTTC. V gene TRBV6-1 combines with J gene TRBJ1-2; D is ambiguous. Germline V lookup: CDR1 MNHNS, CDR2 SASEGT. Between the trimmed V and J ends, which lost 4 bases and 1 base, there was a span of 13 bases. The length of the CDR3 is 15 residues.

This sequence joins TRBV6-1 and TRBJ2-2; D is uncertain. Germline V CDR1 and CDR2: MNHNS, SASEGT. This CDR3 comprises 15 residues. The ends were cut back, 2 bases at V and 3 bases at J, with 10 bases in the middle. CDR3: CASSETVVDTGELFF. The DNA of the CDR3 is TGTGCCAGCAGTGAAACCGTAGTGGACACCGGGGAGCTGTTTTTT.

There are many counts of this clonotype. The V gene is TRBV5-6, the J gene TRBJ2-1; TRBD1 might be the D (6 bases). Germline V gives CDR1 SGHDT, CDR2 YYEEEE. The CDR3 spans 13 residues. The V end lost 2 bases, the J end lost 13 bases, and 16 bases lay between the germline ends. This CDR3 reads CASSLGQIETQFF. DNA of the CDR3: TGTGCCAGCAGCTTAGGACAGATAGAGACCCAGTTCTTC.

The chain joins TRBV20-1 to TRBJ2-1; no clear D. The germline CDR1 and CDR2 sequences are DFQATT and SNEGSKA (reference sequence). This CDR3 is 13 amino acids long. Trimming left V 7 bases short and J 7 bases short, with 17 bases between. In DNA, the CDR3 is TGCAGTGTTCATACTCCTGCTCAAAATGAGCAGTTCTTC. The encoded protein is CSVHTPAQNEQFF.

V is TRBV6-6 and J is TRBJ1-3; D unresolved. V lost 7 bases and J lost 7, with 11 bases in between. Looked up from germline, CDR1 is MNHNY and CDR2 is SVGAGI (reference sequence). There are 12 residues in the CDR3. The CDR3 is CASMNHANTIYF. The CDR3 DNA is TGTGCCAGCATGAACCATGCTAACACCATATATTTT.

This clonotype was seen many times. V is TRBV7-2 and J is TRBJ2-3, with 13 bases fitting TRBD2. Germline V gene lookup returns CDR1 SGHTA and CDR2 FQGNSA. The CDR3 contains 17 residues. J lost 5 bases, V lost 4 bases, and 9 bases had no gene match. The chain's CDR3 is CASSSSLAGGPGDTQYF. CDR3 in DNA: TGTGCCAGCAGCTCCTCACTAGCGGGAGGGCCAGGAGATACGCAGTATTTT.

The rearrangement links TRBV5-1 to TRBJ2-1; D is uncertain. CDR1 and CDR2 (germline): SGHRS, YFSETQ. With 3 bases removed from V and 0 bases from J, the gap between germline ends came to 10 bases. CDR3 length: 15 amino acids. CDR3: CASSSETSSYNEQFF. CDR3 nucleotide sequence: TGCGCCAGCAGCTCTGAGACAAGCTCCTACAATGAGCAGTTCTTC.

The chain links TRBV6-1 to TRBJ2-3; TRBD2 matches at 14 bases. The CDR3 is 17 residues long. Germline V gene sequence: CDR1 MNHNS, CDR2 SASEGT. The ends lost 4 bases at V and 2 bases at J; junction bases unmatched: 5. In DNA, the CDR3 is TGTGCCAGCAGTGCTCGGACTAGCGGGGGGTACACAGATACGCAGTATTTT. Its protein product is CASSARTSGGYTDTQYF.

The chain has TRBV7-3 and TRBJ2-1, with D perhaps assigned TRBD1 or TRBD2 (5 bases each). Germline V gene data show CDR1 as SGHTA and CDR2 as FQGTGA. Trimming cost V 1 base and J 10 bases, with 17 bases left between them. The CDR3 sequence is 15 residues long. CDR3 bases: TGTGCCAGCAGCTTAATGGGTGGGACGGCCTACGAGCAGTTCTTC. As protein: CASSLMGGTAYEQFF.

This clonotype was picked up a small number of times. V is TRBV6-1 and J is TRBJ2-1; 7 bases align to TRBD1. Trimming at V came to 2 bases and at J to 6 bases, leaving 13 bases not matched to a gene. The CDR3 totals 17 residues. From germline, CDR1 is MNHNS and CDR2 SASEGT. DNA for the CDR3: TGTGCCAGCAGTGAAATTCCCCAGCAGGGGGAAGGCAATGAGCAGTTCTTC. This encodes CASSEIPQQGEGNEQFF.

This clonotype was counted at least ten times. The chain carries TRBV6-1 and TRBJ2-3; D not certain. Germline V lookup: CDR1 MNHNS, CDR2 SASEGT. This CDR3 region has 12 residues. The V end lost 9 bases, the J end lost 8 bases, and 15 bases lay between the germline ends. CDR3 sequence reads: CASGLMVGTQYF. In nucleotides, the CDR3 is TGTGCCAGTGGATTGATGGTGGGTACGCAGTATTTT.

The chain joins TRBV6-1 to TRBJ1-1; tentatively, D is TRBD1 (5 bases). CDR3 length equals 12 residues. Trimming stripped 5 bases from V and 3 bases from J, with 7 bases between. The germline gives CDR1 MNHNS, CDR2 SASEGT. CDR3 region: CASSSRDTEAFF. CDR3 nucleotides: TGTGCCAGCAGTTCCAGGGACACTGAAGCTTTCTTT.

This rearrangement joins TRBV6-6 to TRBJ2-1, with 13 bases fitting TRBD2. The CDR3 runs 17 residues. V shed 2 bases, J shed 7 bases, and the junction held 8 bases outside the gene matches. Germline CDR1 and CDR2: MNHNY and SVGAGI (reference sequence). CDR3 sequence reads: CASSYPLAGGGLNEQFF. The CDR3 DNA reads TGTGCCAGCAGTTACCCACTAGCGGGAGGGGGGTTGAATGAGCAGTTCTTC.

This clonotype was counted a few times. The chain has TRBV7-2 and TRBJ2-1; 13 bases are a match to TRBD2. The J call may not be correct, given that the DNA end is closer to TRBJ2-7. This CDR3 region has 15 residues. Germline CDR1 is SGHTA and CDR2 is FQGNSA. The CDR3 DNA sequence: TGTGCCAGCAGCTTATCCGGACTAGCGGGAGACGAGCAGTACTTC. As protein: CASSLSGLAGDEQYF.

By frequency in the sample, this clonotype is medium-sized. This chain links TRBV7-3 with TRBJ2-1; 14 nucleotides agree with TRBD2. Germline V gene data show CDR1 as SGHTA and CDR2 as FQGTGA. V shed 3 bases, J shed 7 bases, and the junction held 8 bases outside the gene matches. This CDR3 is 17 amino acids long. The DNA of the CDR3 is TGTGCCAGCAGCTTTTTCCCACGACTAGCGGGGGGGAATGAGCAGTTCTTC. Protein product: CASSFFPRLAGGNEQFF.